Shown below are 24 T cell receptor beta chains from a single sample sequenced in a study of chemoradiotherapy in HPV16-positive cancers. Sequencing used immunoSEQ multiplex PCR; TCRdb keeps in-frame clones, though not all of them. The repertoire holds 7,000 or so clones, with under 85% as singletons. The sample was acquired from a patient who underwent chemoradiotherapy. These receptors all come from a human donor with HPV-associated anogenital cancer.

This clone showed up just a few times. The chain links TRBV28 to TRBJ1-2; D is unclear. V was pared by 6 bases and J by 10 bases, with 12 bases between. In germline, CDR1 is MDHEN, CDR2 SYDVKM. The CDR3 has 11 residues. DNA for the CDR3: TGTGCCAGCAGCCCCACACGCGCCTACACCTTC. Amino acid sequence: CASSPTRAYTF.

This rearrangement joins TRBV28 to TRBJ2-3; possible D gene TRBD1, 5 bases. Germline V gene lookup returns CDR1 MDHEN and CDR2 SYDVKM. The CDR3 extends over 17 amino acids. V shed 2 bases and J shed 3 bases, with 18 bases lying between them. The CDR3 loop reads CASSLKVTGERTDTQYF. CDR3 bases: TGTGCCAGCAGTTTAAAGGTAACAGGAGAAAGGACAGATACGCAGTATTTT. Full variable domain (missing parts from reference TRBV28 and TRBJ2-3): DVKVTQSSRYLVKRTGEKVFLECVQDMDHENMFWYRQDPGLGLRLIYFSYDVKMKEKGDIPEGYSVSREKKERFSLILESASTNQTSMYLCASSLKVTGERTDTQYFGPGTRLTVL.

CDR3 DNA: TGTGCCAGTGCCGGACAGGGCGGCGTCGAGCAGTACTTC. It codes for CASAGQGGVEQYF. The genes are TRBV2 and TRBJ2-7; 8 bases map to TRBD1. Germline CDR1 reads SNHLY; CDR2 reads FYNNEI. The CDR3 spans 13 residues. V lost 9 bases, J lost 6 bases, and 10 bases stayed unmatched.

In this sample, this clone turned up a few times. J is TRBJ1-2 and V is TRBV18, with a possible D match to TRBD1 (5 bases). V was pared by 5 bases and J by 7 bases, with 23 bases between. The CDR3 is made up of 16 amino acids. Germline values: CDR1 KGHSH, CDR2 LQKENI. DNA of the CDR3: TGTGCCAGCTCAGCCTTAACCGGGACCTCCAATAGTGGCTACACCTTC. The encoded protein is CASSALTGTSNSGYTF.

CDR3 sequence reads: CASSADRGTNSPLHF. As DNA, the CDR3 is TGTGCCAGCAGCGCGGACAGGGGGACTAATTCACCCCTCCACTTT. This chain uses TRBV2 with TRBJ1-6; 10 bases line up with TRBD1. The V gene's germline CDR1 is SNHLY and CDR2 FYNNEI. After removal of 6 bases from V and 6 bases from J, the junction contained 5 bases not matched to a gene. The CDR3 spans 15 residues.

In this sample, this clone turned up a few times. This sequence joins TRBV6-1 and TRBJ1-1, with D unclear. V was trimmed by 10 bases and J by 3 bases, leaving 9 bases between them. In germline, CDR1 is MNHNS, CDR2 SASEGT. The CDR3 runs 11 residues. CDR3 nucleotides: TGTGCCACCCTTATCTACACTGAAGCTTTCTTT. Protein sequence: CATLIYTEAFF.

CDR3 residues: CASSIVVWNTEAFF. CDR3 bases: TGTGCCAGTAGTATAGTGGTTTGGAACACTGAAGCTTTCTTT. This chain uses TRBV19 with TRBJ1-1; D is unclear. Trimming shortened V by 1 base and J by 1 base, and 7 bases separated the two germline ends. Germline CDR1 is LNHDA and CDR2 is SQIVND (reference sequence). The CDR3 totals 14 residues.

The genes are TRBV10-1 and TRBJ2-5; possible D gene TRBD1, 6 bases. Trimming cost V 5 bases and J 4 bases, with 14 bases left between them. The CDR3 is 14 amino acids. Germline V lookup: CDR1 WNHNN, CDR2 SYGVQD (reference sequence). The CDR3 spells CASSPGPRGETQYF. DNA for the CDR3: TGCGCCAGCAGTCCCGGCCCCAGGGGAGAGACCCAGTACTTC.

The chain couples TRBV5-8 to TRBJ1-2; the D gene is possibly TRBD1 (6 bases). V was shortened by 5 bases and J by 4 bases, with 18 bases between the two germline ends. Germline loops: CDR1 SGHTS, CDR2 YDEGEE. The CDR3 is 15 amino acids. CDR3 sequence (DNA): TGTGCCAGCAGTTCCTTCGGGGGGCAGATCTATGGCTACACCTTC. This sequence encodes CASSSFGGQIYGYTF.

The rearrangement uses TRBV5-1 and TRBJ2-5; D is ambiguous. V shed 5 bases and J shed 2 bases, with 16 bases lying between them. Germline CDR1 reads SGHRS; CDR2 reads YFSETQ. The CDR3 extends over 15 amino acids. The CDR3 sequence is CASSSLGSQQETQYF. The CDR3 DNA is TGCGCCAGCAGTTCCCTAGGAAGCCAGCAAGAGACCCAGTACTTC.

The chain is built from TRBV6-1 and TRBJ2-2, with D possibly TRBD1 on 6 matching bases. The length of the CDR3 is 16 residues. The V end was cut by 4 bases, the J end by 2 bases, with 14 bases between. Germline lookup yields CDR1 MNHNS and CDR2 SASEGT. The DNA for the CDR3 is TGTGCCAGCAGTGCTCTACAGGGTATTAACACCGGGGAGCTGTTTTTT. This codes for CASSALQGINTGELFF.

This clone was recorded a few times. This sequence joins TRBV29-1 and TRBJ1-1; D remains ambiguous. The CDR3 totals 15 residues. V was trimmed by 2 bases and J by 1 base, leaving 14 bases between them. CDR1 and CDR2 from the germline V gene are SQVTM and ANQGSEA. The CDR3 loop is CSVEQTGLGNTEAFF. The CDR3 nucleotides are TGCAGCGTTGAACAAACGGGATTGGGGAACACTGAAGCTTTCTTT. The complete variable domain, with remaining parts taken from reference TRBV29-1 and TRBJ1-1, reads SAVISQKPSRDICQRGTSLTIQCQVDSQVTMMFWYRQQPGQSLTLIATANQGSEATYESGFVIDKFPISRPNLTFSTLTVSNMSPEDSSIYLCSVEQTGLGNTEAFFGQGTRLTVV.

V gene TRBV11-2 combines with J gene TRBJ2-3; no definite D call. The CDR3 is made up of 12 amino acids. Trimming took 0 bases from V and 6 from J, leaving 4 bases between them. Germline V gene data show CDR1 as SGHAT and CDR2 as FQNNGV. The CDR3 is CASSLDRDTQYF. CDR3 DNA sequence: TGTGCCAGCAGCTTAGATCGCGATACGCAGTATTTT.

This clone has a handful of counts. The rearrangement joins TRBV30 to TRBJ1-2; D is undetermined. Germline loops: CDR1 GTSNPN, CDR2 SVGIG (reference sequence). The CDR3 sequence is 13 residues long. V lost 3 bases, J lost 0 bases, and 8 bases lay in between. The CDR3 loop is CAWSGSSNYGYTF. In DNA form, the CDR3 reads TGTGCCTGGAGCGGCTCCTCTAACTATGGCTACACCTTC.

This clone showed up just a few times. The chain employs TRBV11-2 and TRBJ2-6, with D possibly TRBD2 on 6 matching bases. The CDR3 extends over 18 amino acids. The V gene's germline CDR1 is SGHAT and CDR2 FQNNGV. Trimming took 1 base from V and 0 from J, leaving 13 bases between them. CDR3 sequence (DNA): TGTGCCAGCAGCTTAGGGAGGGGACGTTCCTCTGGGGCCAACGTCCTGACTTTC. It codes for CASSLGRGRSSGANVLTF.

The chain combines TRBV2 with TRBJ1-1; 7 nucleotides align to TRBD1. CDR3 size: 14 residues. The ends lost 6 bases at V and 1 base at J; junction bases unmatched: 5. Germline-derived CDR1 and CDR2 are SNHLY and FYNNEI. The DNA for the CDR3 is TGTGCCAGCAGGAGGGACAGCCCGAACACTGAAGCTTTCTTT. Protein: CASRRDSPNTEAFF.

CDR3 sequence reads: CASSFGGGSYNSPLHF. CDR3 coding DNA: TGTGCCAGCAGCTTCGGGGGGGGATCCTATAATTCACCCCTCCACTTT. The V call is TRBV5-4, the J call TRBJ1-6; D might be TRBD1 (5 bases). The CDR3 extends over 16 amino acids. Trimming stripped 2 bases from V and 1 base from J, with 10 bases between. Germline V gives CDR1 SGHNT, CDR2 YYREEE (reference sequence).

This rearrangement joins TRBV5-5 to TRBJ1-5; D gene unclear. V was clipped by 2 bases and J by 2 bases, with 5 bases between them. The length of the CDR3 is 13 residues. Germline values: CDR1 SGHKS, CDR2 YYEKEE (reference sequence). This chain's CDR3 is CASSFLGNQPQHF. The CDR3 region has the DNA TGTGCCAGCAGCTTCCTGGGCAATCAGCCCCAGCATTTT.

This chain joins TRBV4-2 and TRBJ2-1; TRBD2 agrees at 11 bases. The CDR3 runs 17 residues. V gave up 1 base and J gave up 2 bases; unmatched junction bases: 4. Germline loops: CDR1 LGHNA, CDR2 YNFKEQ. The CDR3 region has the DNA TGTGCCAGCAGCCAAGCGACTAGCGGGGTCCCCTACAATGAGCAGTTCTTC. It codes for CASSQATSGVPYNEQFF.

In DNA form, the CDR3 reads TGCGCCAGCAGTTGGGTTGGACAGGCGAGGGGGGAGCTGTTTTTT. It specifies CASSWVGQARGELFF. The genes are TRBV10-2 and TRBJ2-2, with TRBD1 matching 7 bases. The length of the CDR3 is 15 residues. V was pared by 5 bases and J by 8 bases, with 11 bases of the junction left unmatched. Per the germline V gene, CDR1 is WSHSY and CDR2 is SAAADI.

This rearrangement joins TRBV2 to TRBJ1-2, with D tentatively TRBD1 (6 bases). The V gene's germline CDR1 is SNHLY and CDR2 FYNNEI. The CDR3 is 13 residues long. The ends were cut back, 3 bases at V and 8 bases at J, with 13 bases in the middle. The CDR3 DNA is TGTGCCAGCAGTGACCCCAACAGGGACGGCTACACCTTC. Encoded protein: CASSDPNRDGYTF.

This chain joins TRBV2 and TRBJ2-7; 10 positions agree with TRBD1. Losses at the gene ends were 2 bases for V and 1 base for J; bases not matched to a gene: 8. The CDR3 contains 17 residues. Per germline, CDR1 SNHLY and CDR2 FYNNEI. CDR3 amino acids: CASSEHWTGGESYEQYF. The CDR3 DNA reads as TGTGCCAGCAGTGAACATTGGACAGGGGGGGAATCCTACGAGCAGTACTTC.

This clone was counted only a few times. This chain joins TRBV4-2 and TRBJ1-6, with D possibly TRBD1 on 5 matching bases. Germline assignment: CDR1 LGHNA and CDR2 YNFKEQ. Trimming removed 0 bases at V and 13 bases at J, with 10 bases between. This CDR3 region has 13 residues. The CDR3 nucleotides read TGTGCCAGCAGCCAAGAAAGGGGTGAGCCCCTCCACTTT. Amino acid sequence: CASSQERGEPLHF.

The genes are TRBV2 and TRBJ2-5, with 9 nucleotides matching TRBD2. Germline-derived CDR1 and CDR2 are SNHLY and FYNNEI. Trimming at V came to 4 bases and at J to 1 base, leaving 7 bases not matched to a gene. The CDR3 has 16 residues. The CDR3 DNA reads as TGTGCCAGCAGTGGAGATATAGCGGGGGCCCAAGAGACCCAGTACTTC. Protein sequence: CASSGDIAGAQETQYF.